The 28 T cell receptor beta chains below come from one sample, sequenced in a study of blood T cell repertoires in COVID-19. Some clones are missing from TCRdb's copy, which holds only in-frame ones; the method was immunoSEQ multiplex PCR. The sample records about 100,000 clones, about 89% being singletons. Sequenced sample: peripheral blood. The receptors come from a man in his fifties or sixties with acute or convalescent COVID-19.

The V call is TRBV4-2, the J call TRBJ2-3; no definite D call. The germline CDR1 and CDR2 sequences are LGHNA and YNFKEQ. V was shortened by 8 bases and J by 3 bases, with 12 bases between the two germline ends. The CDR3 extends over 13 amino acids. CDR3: CASVGPRTDTQYF. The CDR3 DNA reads TGTGCCAGCGTTGGCCCCAGGACAGATACGCAGTATTTT.

The CDR3 loop reads CASSVATRAGNTEAFF. The CDR3 bases are TGTGCCAGCAGCGTAGCTACGAGGGCTGGGAACACTGAAGCTTTCTTT. V and J are TRBV9 and TRBJ1-1; D is unresolved. Trimming shortened V by 0 bases and J by 1 base, and 13 bases separated the two germline ends. Germline V gives CDR1 SGDLS, CDR2 YYNGEE. This CDR3 comprises 16 residues. Supplemented by reference TRBV9 and TRBJ1-1, the full variable domain reads DSGVTQTPKHLITATGQRVTLRCSPRSGDLSVYWYQQSLDQGLQFLIQYYNGEERAKGNILERFSAQQFPDLHSELNLSSLELGDSALYFCASSVATRAGNTEAFFGQGTRLTVV.

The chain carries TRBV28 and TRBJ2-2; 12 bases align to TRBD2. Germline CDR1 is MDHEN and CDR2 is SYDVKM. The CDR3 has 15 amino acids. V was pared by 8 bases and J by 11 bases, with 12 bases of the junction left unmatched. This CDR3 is CASAPPSGRVGELFF. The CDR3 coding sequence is TGTGCCAGCGCTCCGCCTAGCGGGAGGGTCGGCGAGCTGTTTTTT.

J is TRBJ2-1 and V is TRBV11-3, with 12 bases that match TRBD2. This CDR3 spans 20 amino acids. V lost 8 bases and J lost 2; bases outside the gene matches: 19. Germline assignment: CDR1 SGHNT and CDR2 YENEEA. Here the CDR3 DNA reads TGTGCCAGCTCATCCCGTTTTGGGGCTAGCGGGAGGGCGGCCTACAATGAGCAGTTCTTC. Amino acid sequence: CASSSRFGASGRAAYNEQFF. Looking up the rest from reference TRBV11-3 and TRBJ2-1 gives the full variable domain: EAGVVQSPRYKIIEKKQPVAFWCNPISGHNTLYWYLQNLGQGPELLIRYENEEAVDDSQLPKDRFSAERLKGVDSTLKIQPAELGDSAVYLCASSSRFGASGRAAYNEQFFGPGTRLTVL.

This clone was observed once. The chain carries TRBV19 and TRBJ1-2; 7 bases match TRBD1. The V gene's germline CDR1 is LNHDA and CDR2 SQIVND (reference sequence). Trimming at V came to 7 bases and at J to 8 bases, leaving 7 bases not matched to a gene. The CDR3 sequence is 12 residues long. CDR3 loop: CASNYRGGGYTF. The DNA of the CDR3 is TGTGCCAGTAATTACAGGGGAGGCGGCTACACCTTC. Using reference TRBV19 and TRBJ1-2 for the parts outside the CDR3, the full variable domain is DGGITQSPKYLFRKEGQNVTLSCEQNLNHDAMYWYRQDPGQGLRLIYYSQIVNDFQKGDIAEGYSVSREKKESFPLTVTSAQKNPTAFYLCASNYRGGGYTFGSGTRLTVV.

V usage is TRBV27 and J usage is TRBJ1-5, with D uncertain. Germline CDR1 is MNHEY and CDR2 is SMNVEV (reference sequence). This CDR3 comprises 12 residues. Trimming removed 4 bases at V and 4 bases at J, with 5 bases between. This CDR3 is CASSSRNQPQHF. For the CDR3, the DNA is TGTGCCAGCAGTTCGAGGAATCAGCCCCAGCATTTT.

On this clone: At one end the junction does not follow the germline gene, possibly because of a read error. The CDR3 region has the DNA TGTGCCAGCAGTCCCTCCCTAGGAGGCTCTGAAATACTGTTTTTT. Protein product: CASSPSLGGSEILFF. The V and J genes are TRBV6-6 and TRBJ1-4; D remains unclear. In germline, CDR1 is MNHNY, CDR2 SVGAGI (reference sequence). This CDR3 region has 15 residues.

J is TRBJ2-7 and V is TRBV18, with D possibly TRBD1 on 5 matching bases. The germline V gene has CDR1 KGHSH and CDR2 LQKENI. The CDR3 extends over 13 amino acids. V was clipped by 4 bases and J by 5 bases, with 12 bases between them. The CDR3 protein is CASSQLVGDEQYV. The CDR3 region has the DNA TGTGCCAGCTCACAGTTGGTAGGGGACGAGCAGTACGTC.

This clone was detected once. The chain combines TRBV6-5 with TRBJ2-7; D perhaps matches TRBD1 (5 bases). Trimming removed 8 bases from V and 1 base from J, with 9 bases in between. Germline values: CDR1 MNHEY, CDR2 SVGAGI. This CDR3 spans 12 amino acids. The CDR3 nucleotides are TGTGCCAGCGGGCGGACATCCTACGAGCAGTACGTC. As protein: CASGRTSYEQYV.

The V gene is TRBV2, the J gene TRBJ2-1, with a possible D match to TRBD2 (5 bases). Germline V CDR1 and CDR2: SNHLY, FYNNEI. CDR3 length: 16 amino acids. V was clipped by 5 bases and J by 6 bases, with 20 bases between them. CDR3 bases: TGTGCCAGCAGTTCGCTGAATAGGGAGTTCGGCAATGAGCAGTTCTTC. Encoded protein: CASSSLNREFGNEQFF. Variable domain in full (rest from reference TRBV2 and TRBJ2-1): EPEVTQTPSHQVTQMGQEVILRCVPISNHLYFYWYRQILGQKVEFLVSFYNNEISEKSEIFDDQFSVERPDGSNFTLKIRSTKLEDSAMYFCASSSLNREFGNEQFFGPGTRLTVL.

In DNA, the CDR3 is TGTGCCAGCAGCCCAACAACGAACACCGGGGAGCTGTTTTTT. Protein sequence: CASSPTTNTGELFF. The chain combines TRBV7-7 with TRBJ2-2; D unresolved. Germline assignment: CDR1 SSHAT and CDR2 FNYEAQ (reference sequence). The CDR3 consists of 14 residues. Trimming took off 5 bases at V and 0 bases at J, with 7 bases between the two ends.

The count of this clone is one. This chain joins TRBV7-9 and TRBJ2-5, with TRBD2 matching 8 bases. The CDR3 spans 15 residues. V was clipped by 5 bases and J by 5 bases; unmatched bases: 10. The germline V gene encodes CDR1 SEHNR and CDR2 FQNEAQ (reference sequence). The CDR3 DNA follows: TGTGCCAGCAGCCGTTCGGGAGGGCCGGGGGAGACCCAGTACTTC. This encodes CASSRSGGPGETQYF.

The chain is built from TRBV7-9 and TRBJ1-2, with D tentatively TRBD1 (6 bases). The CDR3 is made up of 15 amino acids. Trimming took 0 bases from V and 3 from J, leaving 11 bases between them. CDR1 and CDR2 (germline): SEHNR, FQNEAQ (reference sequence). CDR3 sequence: CASSLAAPGDYGYTF. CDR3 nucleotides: TGTGCCAGCAGCTTAGCCGCGCCAGGGGACTATGGCTACACCTTC.

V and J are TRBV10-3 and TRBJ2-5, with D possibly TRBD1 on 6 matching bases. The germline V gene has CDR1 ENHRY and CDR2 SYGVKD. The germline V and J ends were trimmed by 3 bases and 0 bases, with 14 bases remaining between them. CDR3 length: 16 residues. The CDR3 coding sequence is TGTGCCATCAGTGATAGAGTCAGGGGAGACCAAGAGACCCAGTACTTC. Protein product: CAISDRVRGDQETQYF.

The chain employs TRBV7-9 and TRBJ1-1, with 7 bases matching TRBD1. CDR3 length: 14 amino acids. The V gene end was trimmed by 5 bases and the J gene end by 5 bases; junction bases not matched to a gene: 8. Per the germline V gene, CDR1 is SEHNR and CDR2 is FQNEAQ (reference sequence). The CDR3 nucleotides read TGTGCCAGCAGCCCTCAGGGGGTGGGTACTGAAGCTTTCTTT. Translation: CASSPQGVGTEAFF.

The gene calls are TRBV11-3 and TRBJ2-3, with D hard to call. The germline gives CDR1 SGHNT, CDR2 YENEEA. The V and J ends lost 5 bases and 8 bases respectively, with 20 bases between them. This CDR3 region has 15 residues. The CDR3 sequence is CASSHSPPGPRTQYF. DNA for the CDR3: TGTGCCAGCAGCCACAGCCCCCCAGGTCCGCGTACGCAGTATTTT.

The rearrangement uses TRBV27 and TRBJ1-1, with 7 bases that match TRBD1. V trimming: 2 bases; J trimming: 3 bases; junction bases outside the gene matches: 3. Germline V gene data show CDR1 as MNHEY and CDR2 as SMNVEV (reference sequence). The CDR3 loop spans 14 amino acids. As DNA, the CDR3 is TGTGCCAGCAGTTTAGGCAGGGGGGACACTGAAGCTTTCTTT. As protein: CASSLGRGDTEAFF.

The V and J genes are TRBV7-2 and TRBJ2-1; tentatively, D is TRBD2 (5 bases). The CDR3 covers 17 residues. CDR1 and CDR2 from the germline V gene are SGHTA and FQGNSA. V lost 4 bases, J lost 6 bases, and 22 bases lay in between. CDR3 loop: CASSYSASWLAGNEQFF. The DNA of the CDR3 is TGTGCCAGCAGCTACTCCGCCTCGTGGCTAGCAGGCAATGAGCAGTTCTTC.

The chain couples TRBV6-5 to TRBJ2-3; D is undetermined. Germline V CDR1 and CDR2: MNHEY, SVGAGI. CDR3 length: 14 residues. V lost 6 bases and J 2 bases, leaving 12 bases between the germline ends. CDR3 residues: CASRTSTHTDTQYF. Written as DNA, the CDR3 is TGTGCCAGCAGAACGAGTACTCACACAGATACGCAGTATTTT.

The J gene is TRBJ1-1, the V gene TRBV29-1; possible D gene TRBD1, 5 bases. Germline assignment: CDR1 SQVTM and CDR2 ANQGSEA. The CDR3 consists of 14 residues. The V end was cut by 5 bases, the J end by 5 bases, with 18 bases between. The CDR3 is CSVSVGGMGTEAFF. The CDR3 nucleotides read TGCAGCGTTTCGGTGGGGGGGATGGGGACTGAAGCTTTCTTT.

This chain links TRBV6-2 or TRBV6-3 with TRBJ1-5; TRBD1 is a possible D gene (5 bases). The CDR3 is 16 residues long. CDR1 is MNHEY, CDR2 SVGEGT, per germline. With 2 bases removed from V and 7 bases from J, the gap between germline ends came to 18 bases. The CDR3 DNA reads TGTGCCAGCAGTTACCCCCAGGCAGGGCGTCGGCAGCCCCAGCATTTT. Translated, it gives CASSYPQAGRRQPQHF.

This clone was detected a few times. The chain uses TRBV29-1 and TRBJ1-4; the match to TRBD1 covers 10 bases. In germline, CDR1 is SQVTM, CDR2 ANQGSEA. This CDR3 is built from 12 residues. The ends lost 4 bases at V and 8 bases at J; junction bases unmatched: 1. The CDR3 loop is CSVGDRGEKLFF. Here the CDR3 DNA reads TGCAGCGTTGGGGACAGGGGAGAAAAACTGTTTTTT.

CDR3 DNA: TGTGCCAGCAGGTTGGTGGGGACAAATAGCAATCAGCCCCAGCATTTT. Translation gives CASRLVGTNSNQPQHF. V is TRBV27 and J is TRBJ1-5; tentatively, D is TRBD1 (6 bases). Germline values: CDR1 MNHEY, CDR2 SMNVEV (reference sequence). CDR3 length: 16 amino acids. V lost 6 bases to trimming and J lost 0 bases, with 15 bases between them.

The CDR3 loop reads CASSLANAGINYGYTF. The CDR3 DNA reads as TGTGCCAGCAGCTTAGCGAATGCGGGAATAAACTATGGCTACACCTTC. The J gene is TRBJ1-2, the V gene TRBV7-9; D call uncertain. The CDR3 runs 16 residues. Trimming pared 0 bases from V and 2 bases from J, leaving 13 bases between. Germline loops: CDR1 SEHNR, CDR2 FQNEAQ (reference sequence).

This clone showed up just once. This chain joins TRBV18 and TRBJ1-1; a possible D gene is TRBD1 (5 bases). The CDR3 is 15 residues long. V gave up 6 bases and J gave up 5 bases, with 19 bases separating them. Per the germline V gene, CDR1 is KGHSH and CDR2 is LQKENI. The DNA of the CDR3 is TGTGCCAGCTCCCTAACTAAGCAGGGTTGGACTGAAGCTTTCTTT. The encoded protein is CASSLTKQGWTEAFF.

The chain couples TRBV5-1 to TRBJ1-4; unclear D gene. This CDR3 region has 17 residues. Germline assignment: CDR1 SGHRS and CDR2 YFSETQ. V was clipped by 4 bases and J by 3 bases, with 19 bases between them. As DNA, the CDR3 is TGCGCCAGCAGCCCCATGGAAGGCACGAGGGCTAATGAAAAACTGTTTTTT. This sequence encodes CASSPMEGTRANEKLFF.

The CDR3 protein is CASSSQAEITGELFF. Written as DNA, the CDR3 is TGTGCCAGCAGCTCTCAAGCGGAAATCACCGGGGAGCTGTTTTTT. This chain uses TRBV11-2 with TRBJ2-2, with D possibly matching TRBD2 (5 bases). This CDR3 region has 15 residues. Germline V gene data show CDR1 as SGHAT and CDR2 as FQNNGV. Trimming took off 4 bases at V and 4 bases at J, with 13 bases between the two ends.

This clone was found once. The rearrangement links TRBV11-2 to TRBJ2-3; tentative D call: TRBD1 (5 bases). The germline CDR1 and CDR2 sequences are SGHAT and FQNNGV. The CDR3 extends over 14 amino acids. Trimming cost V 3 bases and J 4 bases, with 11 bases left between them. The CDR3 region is CASSFTTVPDTQYF. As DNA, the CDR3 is TGTGCCAGCAGCTTTACGACAGTGCCAGATACGCAGTATTTT.